A selection of T cell receptor beta chains follows, all from one sample in a study of blood T cell repertoires in COVID-19. TCRdb's copy holds only in-frame clones and misses some; the assay was immunoSEQ multiplex PCR. The data contain hundreds of thousands of clones, about 85% of them seen just once; the ten biggest clones take up 1.5% to 2%. Sequencing was done on a sample of PBMCs or T cells enriched from blood (not recorded which). The receptors were sampled from a woman between 25 and 40 years old who had been exposed to COVID-19. The CDR3 runs from the conserved cysteine through the conserved F or W. The order of the fields is clone size, V gene, J gene, CDR3 protein. Expanded clones are given a class, and other clones once, few, many or no size at all.

abundance: NA
v_gene: TRBV30
j_gene: TRBJ2-2
CDR3aa: CAWRPFGGQTGELFF

abundance: NA
v_gene: TRBV2
j_gene: TRBJ2-5
CDR3aa: CASRGQPGTSWKTQYF

abundance: once
v_gene: TRBV4-3
j_gene: TRBJ1-5
CDR3aa: CASSQDRSGVRQPQHF

abundance: NA
v_gene: TRBV18
j_gene: TRBJ1-1
CDR3aa: CASSPRTGVEAFF

abundance: once
v_gene: TRBV3-1/TRBV3-2
j_gene: TRBJ1-2
CDR3aa: CASSQKGGGSNYGYTF

abundance: once
v_gene: TRBV5-6
j_gene: TRBJ2-1
CDR3aa: CASSWTGGNEQFF

abundance: once
v_gene: TRBV9
j_gene: TRBJ2-2
CDR3aa: CASSPRRANTGELFF

abundance: NA
v_gene: TRBV5-1
j_gene: TRBJ1-4
CDR3aa: CASSLPGTAGEKLFF

abundance: few
v_gene: TRBV4-3
j_gene: TRBJ1-2
CDR3aa: CASSQDHRGTYGYTF

abundance: once
v_gene: TRBV6-5
j_gene: TRBJ1-6
CDR3aa: CASRPGQGNSPLHF

abundance: NA
v_gene: TRBV30
j_gene: TRBJ2-1
CDR3aa: CAWRDSGIVQFF

abundance: NA
v_gene: TRBV18
j_gene: TRBJ1-5
CDR3aa: CASSRGVDQPQHF

abundance: once
v_gene: TRBV19
j_gene: TRBJ1-1
CDR3aa: CASSIPGHPMNTEAFF

abundance: NA
v_gene: TRBV5-4
j_gene: TRBJ2-3
CDR3aa: CASSPTGGDTDTQYF

abundance: NA
v_gene: TRBV6-5
j_gene: TRBJ2-3
CDR3aa: CASSYGIGTSRYF

abundance: NA
v_gene: TRBV12-3/TRBV12-4
j_gene: TRBJ2-7
CDR3aa: CASSFRDRIEQYF

abundance: NA
v_gene: TRBV19
j_gene: TRBJ1-6
CDR3aa: CASSTPGAVVTLHF